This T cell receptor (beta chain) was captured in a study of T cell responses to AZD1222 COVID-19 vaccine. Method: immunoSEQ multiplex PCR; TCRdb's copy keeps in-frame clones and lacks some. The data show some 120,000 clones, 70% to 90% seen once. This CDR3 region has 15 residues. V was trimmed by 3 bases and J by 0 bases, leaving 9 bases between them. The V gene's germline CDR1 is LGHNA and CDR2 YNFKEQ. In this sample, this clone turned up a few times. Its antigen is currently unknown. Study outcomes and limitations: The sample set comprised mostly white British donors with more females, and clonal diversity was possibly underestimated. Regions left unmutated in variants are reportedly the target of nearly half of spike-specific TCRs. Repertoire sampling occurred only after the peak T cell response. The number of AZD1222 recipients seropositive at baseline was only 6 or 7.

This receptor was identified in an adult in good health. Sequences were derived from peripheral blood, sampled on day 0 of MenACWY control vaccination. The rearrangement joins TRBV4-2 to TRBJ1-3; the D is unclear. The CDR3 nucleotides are TGTGCCAGCAGCCATTCAAGAATCTCTGGAAACACCATATATTTT. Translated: CASSHSRISGNTIYF.